This T cell receptor beta chain came from a study of OX40 agonist ivuxolimab in advanced cancers. This CDR3 is 14 amino acids long. The germline V gene has CDR1 MGHRA and CDR2 YSYEKL. V was pared by 0 bases and J by 9 bases, with 14 bases between. The repertoire was sequenced with immunoSEQ multiplex PCR; TCRdb's copy has only in-frame clones and lacks some. The sample carries about 32,000 clones, less than 90% recorded once. This rearrangement joins TRBV4-1 to TRBJ2-5; D call uncertain. This TCR was sampled from an adult with an advanced solid tumor such as melanoma, head and neck, liver or kidney cancer. Sequenced here: CD4+ or CD8+ T cells sorted from blood, sampled in a trial of the OX40 agonist ivuxolimab. The CDR3 loop is CASSQDQKVQSQYF. As DNA, the CDR3 is TGCGCCAGCAGCCAAGATCAGAAGGTACAATCCCAGTACTTC.